This is a list of T cell receptor beta chains from one sample in a study of blood T cell repertoires in COVID-19. Using immunoSEQ multiplex PCR, the repertoire was profiled, and TCRdb retains in-frame clones only, with some absent. The sample yields fewer than 40,000 clones, about 88% seen once. The sequenced material came from peripheral blood. These receptors were obtained from a man aged 65-85 years with active COVID-19. The CDR3 runs from the conserved cysteine through the conserved F or W. The D gene is left open where the match is weak. For some rows the clone size is stated as once, few or many, or as a class when expanded; others skip it.

clone_size: -
j_call: TRBJ1-1
v_call: TRBV3-1/TRBV3-2
d_call: TRBD1
cdr3_aa: CASSQDPWGPGQINTEAFF
cdr3_nt: TGTGCCAGCAGCCAAGATCCGTGGGGGCCGGGACAGATAAACACTGAAGCTTTCTTT

clone_size: -
j_call: TRBJ2-7
v_call: TRBV19
d_call: TRBD2
cdr3_aa: CASSRWTSGSYEQYF
cdr3_nt: TGTGCCAGTAGTAGATGGACTAGCGGCTCCTACGAGCAGTACTTC

clone_size: once
j_call: TRBJ2-3
v_call: TRBV7-9
d_call: TRBD2
cdr3_aa: CASSPRISGRTSTDTQYF
cdr3_nt: TGTGCCAGCAGCCCCCGGATTAGCGGGAGGACGAGCACAGATACGCAGTATTTT

clone_size: few
j_call: TRBJ1-2
v_call: TRBV7-9
d_call: TRBD1
cdr3_aa: CASSLGAGTETNYGYTF
cdr3_nt: TGTGCCAGCAGCTTAGGGGCCGGGACAGAGACTAACTATGGCTACACCTTC

clone_size: -
j_call: TRBJ2-3
v_call: TRBV21-1
d_call: -
cdr3_aa: CASSKVMSGQDTSTDTQYF
cdr3_nt: TGTGCCAGCAGCAAAGTTATGTCGGGACAGGATACAAGCACAGATACGCAGTATTTT

clone_size: -
j_call: TRBJ1-1
v_call: TRBV4-3
d_call: TRBD1
cdr3_aa: CASSQRETGVNTEAFF
cdr3_nt: TGCGCCAGCAGCCAACGAGAGACAGGGGTGAACACTGAAGCTTTCTTT

clone_size: -
j_call: TRBJ2-5
v_call: TRBV5-1
d_call: TRBD2
cdr3_aa: CASSWGLAGGLQETQYF
cdr3_nt: TGCGCCAGCAGCTGGGGACTAGCGGGGGGCCTCCAAGAGACCCAGTACTTC

clone_size: once
j_call: TRBJ2-1
v_call: TRBV28
d_call: -
cdr3_aa: CASSFRTGPRRLFF
cdr3_nt: TGTGCCAGCAGTTTCCGCACCGGGCCTCGGAGGCTGTTCTTC

clone_size: -
j_call: TRBJ2-1
v_call: TRBV9
d_call: TRBD2
cdr3_aa: CASSVVFSGGYNEQFF
cdr3_nt: TGTGCCAGCAGCGTAGTTTTCAGCGGGGGGTACAATGAGCAGTTCTTC

clone_size: few
j_call: TRBJ2-7
v_call: TRBV5-1
d_call: TRBD1
cdr3_aa: CASSIYRGVAYEQYF
cdr3_nt: TGCGCCAGCAGCATATACAGGGGGGTCGCCTACGAGCAGTACTTC

clone_size: -
j_call: TRBJ2-5
v_call: TRBV19
d_call: TRBD1
cdr3_aa: CASSLRRTGGQETQYF
cdr3_nt: TGTGCCAGTAGTTTACGGAGGACAGGGGGCCAAGAGACCCAGTACTTC

clone_size: -
j_call: TRBJ2-2
v_call: TRBV7-6
d_call: TRBD2
cdr3_aa: CASSPRLAGGGELFF
cdr3_nt: TGTGCCAGCAGCCCCAGACTAGCGGGAGGGGGGGAGCTGTTTTTT

clone_size: -
j_call: TRBJ2-3
v_call: TRBV6-5
d_call: TRBD2
cdr3_aa: CASSHGTSREDTQYF
cdr3_nt: TGTGCCAGCAGTCATGGGACTAGCAGGGAAGATACGCAGTATTTT

clone_size: -
j_call: TRBJ2-7
v_call: TRBV5-4
d_call: TRBD2
cdr3_aa: CASSLGLAVSYEQYF
cdr3_nt: TGTGCCAGCAGCTTGGGACTAGCGGTCTCCTACGAGCAGTACTTC

clone_size: -
j_call: TRBJ1-6
v_call: TRBV9
d_call: -
cdr3_aa: CASSGDSDGSPLHF
cdr3_nt: TGTGCCAGCAGCGGTGACTCTGACGGTTCACCCCTCCACTTT

clone_size: -
j_call: TRBJ2-5
v_call: TRBV5-4
d_call: TRBD1
cdr3_aa: CASSLWQGEETQYF
cdr3_nt: TGTGCCAGCAGCTTGTGGCAGGGGGAAGAGACCCAGTACTTC

clone_size: -
j_call: TRBJ2-5
v_call: TRBV5-8
d_call: TRBD1
cdr3_aa: CASSWGSPGQIETQYF
cdr3_nt: TGTGCCAGCAGCTGGGGGTCCCCGGGACAGATAGAGACCCAGTACTTC

clone_size: -
j_call: TRBJ1-1
v_call: TRBV5-5
d_call: TRBD1
cdr3_aa: CASSLWDRTMNTEAFF
cdr3_nt: TGTGCCAGCAGCTTGTGGGACAGGACGATGAACACTGAAGCTTTCTTT

clone_size: -
j_call: TRBJ1-1
v_call: TRBV4-1
d_call: TRBD1
cdr3_aa: CASSHQTTGSSEAFF
cdr3_nt: TGCGCCAGCAGCCATCAGACGACAGGGTCGTCTGAAGCTTTCTTT

clone_size: once
j_call: TRBJ1-2
v_call: TRBV6-5
d_call: -
cdr3_aa: CASSWSSNYGYTF
cdr3_nt: TGTGCCAGCAGTTGGAGTTCCAACTATGGCTACACCTTC

clone_size: -
j_call: TRBJ2-2
v_call: TRBV21-1
d_call: -
cdr3_aa: CASSKGSGTGELFF
cdr3_nt: TGTGCCAGCAGCAAAGGGAGTGGGACCGGGGAGCTGTTTTTT

clone_size: -
j_call: TRBJ1-1
v_call: TRBV7-9
d_call: -
cdr3_aa: CASSPARGQNTEAFF
cdr3_nt: TGTGCCAGCAGCCCCGCGCGGGGGCAGAACACTGAAGCTTTCTTT

clone_size: -
j_call: TRBJ2-7
v_call: TRBV4-1
d_call: -
cdr3_aa: CASSQDNAAGISYEQYF
cdr3_nt: TGCGCCAGCAGCCAAGACAACGCTGCGGGAATCTCCTACGAGCAGTACTTC

clone_size: -
j_call: TRBJ2-3
v_call: TRBV7-6
d_call: -
cdr3_aa: CASSSAGGTDTQYF
cdr3_nt: TGTGCCAGCAGCTCGGCAGGGGGCACAGATACGCAGTATTTT

clone_size: -
j_call: TRBJ1-5
v_call: TRBV2
d_call: -
cdr3_aa: CASTLGGENQPQHF
cdr3_nt: TGTGCCAGCACTCTAGGAGGGGAGAATCAGCCCCAGCATTTT

clone_size: -
j_call: TRBJ2-7
v_call: TRBV7-2
d_call: TRBD1
cdr3_aa: CASSFSDRADSYEQYF
cdr3_nt: TGTGCCAGCAGCTTCAGTGACAGGGCAGACTCCTACGAGCAGTACTTC

clone_size: -
j_call: TRBJ1-3
v_call: TRBV10-1
d_call: -
cdr3_aa: CASSTGLSVFPGNTIYF
cdr3_nt: TGCGCCAGCAGTACGGGACTGTCCGTTTTTCCTGGAAACACCATATATTTT

clone_size: few
j_call: TRBJ2-1
v_call: TRBV9
d_call: TRBD2
cdr3_aa: CASSVAPARSGSSYNEQFF
cdr3_nt: TGTGCCAGCAGCGTAGCCCCCGCCAGGAGCGGGAGCTCCTACAATGAGCAGTTCTTC

clone_size: -
j_call: TRBJ2-7
v_call: TRBV30
d_call: -
cdr3_aa: CAWTKQLSYEQYF
cdr3_nt: TGTGCCTGGACTAAACAGCTCTCCTACGAGCAGTACTTC

clone_size: -
j_call: TRBJ1-6
v_call: TRBV19
d_call: TRBD1
cdr3_aa: CASSTPGQGAYSPLHF
cdr3_nt: TGTGCCAGTAGTACCCCCGGACAGGGGGCATATTCACCCCTCCACTTT

clone_size: -
j_call: TRBJ2-1
v_call: TRBV5-4
d_call: TRBD2
cdr3_aa: CASSLTQLAGVGNEQFF
cdr3_nt: TGTGCCAGCAGCTTGACCCAACTAGCGGGAGTAGGCAATGAGCAGTTCTTC

clone_size: -
j_call: TRBJ2-5
v_call: TRBV7-2
d_call: TRBD1
cdr3_aa: CASSLQWGQQETQYF
cdr3_nt: TGTGCCAGCAGCCTCCAATGGGGACAGCAAGAGACCCAGTACTTC

clone_size: -
j_call: TRBJ2-3
v_call: TRBV28
d_call: -
cdr3_aa: CASSSRIRDTQYF
cdr3_nt: TGTGCCAGCAGTTCTAGGATCCGAGATACGCAGTATTTT

clone_size: once
j_call: TRBJ2-3
v_call: TRBV7-3
d_call: TRBD1
cdr3_aa: CASSLTGDFQDTQYF
cdr3_nt: TGTGCCAGCAGCTTGACAGGGGACTTTCAAGATACGCAGTATTTT

clone_size: few
j_call: TRBJ2-7
v_call: TRBV6-6
d_call: TRBD2
cdr3_aa: CASSTSGGGFEQYF
cdr3_nt: TGTGCCAGCAGCACTAGCGGGGGTGGGTTCGAGCAGTACTTC

clone_size: once
j_call: TRBJ2-5
v_call: TRBV7-2
d_call: -
cdr3_aa: CASSQFGPGETQYF
cdr3_nt: TGTGCCAGCAGTCAATTTGGGCCGGGGGAGACCCAGTACTTC

clone_size: -
j_call: TRBJ2-5
v_call: TRBV28
d_call: TRBD2
cdr3_aa: CASSSSPPYSGGHF
cdr3_nt: TGTGCCAGCAGTTCCTCCCCGCCCTATAGCGGGGGGCACTTC

clone_size: -
j_call: TRBJ2-5
v_call: TRBV28
d_call: -
cdr3_aa: CASTSRGKGQETQYF
cdr3_nt: TGTGCCAGCACCTCCCGGGGTAAGGGCCAAGAGACCCAGTACTTC

clone_size: -
j_call: TRBJ2-1
v_call: TRBV5-1
d_call: -
cdr3_aa: CASSFQGGIARFF
cdr3_nt: TGCGCCAGCAGTTTCCAAGGGGGTATCGCTAGGTTCTTC

clone_size: -
j_call: TRBJ2-1
v_call: TRBV6-5
d_call: TRBD1
cdr3_aa: CASSYDRGYNEQFF
cdr3_nt: TGTGCCAGCAGTTACGACAGGGGCTACAATGAGCAGTTCTTC

clone_size: -
j_call: TRBJ2-1
v_call: TRBV18
d_call: -
cdr3_aa: CASSPPTLFLYNEQFF
cdr3_nt: TGTGCCAGCTCACCCCCGACTTTATTCCTCTACAATGAGCAGTTCTTC

clone_size: -
j_call: TRBJ2-3
v_call: TRBV18
d_call: -
cdr3_aa: CASSPGTLSQDTQYF
cdr3_nt: TGTGCCAGCTCACCAGGGACACTCAGCCAAGATACGCAGTATTTT

clone_size: -
j_call: TRBJ2-6
v_call: TRBV27
d_call: TRBD2
cdr3_aa: CASSSPLAGGPGANVLTF
cdr3_nt: TGTGCCAGCAGTTCTCCACTAGCGGGAGGGCCTGGGGCCAACGTCCTGACTTTC

clone_size: few
j_call: TRBJ2-3
v_call: TRBV11-2
d_call: -
cdr3_aa: CASRRDGLDTQYF
cdr3_nt: TGTGCCAGCCGGAGGGACGGTCTCGATACGCAGTATTTT

clone_size: -
j_call: TRBJ1-6
v_call: TRBV3-1/TRBV3-2
d_call: -
cdr3_aa: CASSPQGLTNSPLHF
cdr3_nt: TGTGCCAGCAGCCCCCAGGGCCTGACTAATTCACCCCTCCACTTT

clone_size: -
j_call: TRBJ1-2
v_call: TRBV14
d_call: TRBD1
cdr3_aa: CASSRTRQGRHGYTF
cdr3_nt: TGTGCCAGCAGCCGGACCCGACAGGGTAGGCATGGCTACACCTTC

clone_size: -
j_call: TRBJ2-7
v_call: TRBV24-1
d_call: -
cdr3_aa: CATSDPGTYEQYF
cdr3_nt: TGTGCCACCTCTGATCCCGGGACCTACGAGCAGTACTTC

clone_size: -
j_call: TRBJ2-7
v_call: TRBV10-2
d_call: TRBD1
cdr3_aa: CASSFRGPSEQYF
cdr3_nt: TGCGCCAGCAGCTTCAGGGGGCCGAGCGAGCAGTACTTC

clone_size: medium-sized
j_call: TRBJ1-5
v_call: TRBV19
d_call: -
cdr3_aa: CASNWPNQPQHF
cdr3_nt: TGTGCCAGTAATTGGCCTAATCAGCCCCAGCATTTT

clone_size: -
j_call: TRBJ2-7
v_call: TRBV27
d_call: -
cdr3_aa: CASSLFSGGGEQYF
cdr3_nt: TGTGCCAGCAGTTTATTCTCGGGGGGCGGCGAGCAGTACTTC

clone_size: -
j_call: TRBJ2-7
v_call: TRBV19
d_call: -
cdr3_aa: CASSPSLVSYEQYF
cdr3_nt: TGTGCCAGTAGTCCCTCCCTTGTCTCCTACGAGCAGTACTTC

clone_size: -
j_call: TRBJ2-3
v_call: TRBV7-9
d_call: -
cdr3_aa: CASSPSDRYTDTQYF
cdr3_nt: TGTGCCAGCAGCCCTTCGGACAGATACACAGATACGCAGTATTTT

clone_size: -
j_call: TRBJ1-3
v_call: TRBV15
d_call: -
cdr3_aa: CATSRGGYSGNTIYF
cdr3_nt: TGTGCCACCAGCAGAGGCGGATACTCTGGAAACACCATATATTTT

clone_size: -
j_call: TRBJ2-5
v_call: TRBV5-4
d_call: -
cdr3_aa: CASSLYVYQETQYF
cdr3_nt: TGTGCCAGCAGCTTGTATGTGTACCAAGAGACCCAGTACTTC

clone_size: once
j_call: TRBJ1-1
v_call: TRBV3-1/TRBV3-2
d_call: -
cdr3_aa: CASSPWGLEAFF
cdr3_nt: TGTGCCAGCAGCCCGTGGGGCTTGGAAGCTTTCTTT

clone_size: -
j_call: TRBJ2-1
v_call: TRBV27
d_call: TRBD1
cdr3_aa: CASSFRRTGGNEQFF
cdr3_nt: TGTGCCAGCAGTTTTAGGAGGACAGGCGGGAATGAGCAGTTCTTC